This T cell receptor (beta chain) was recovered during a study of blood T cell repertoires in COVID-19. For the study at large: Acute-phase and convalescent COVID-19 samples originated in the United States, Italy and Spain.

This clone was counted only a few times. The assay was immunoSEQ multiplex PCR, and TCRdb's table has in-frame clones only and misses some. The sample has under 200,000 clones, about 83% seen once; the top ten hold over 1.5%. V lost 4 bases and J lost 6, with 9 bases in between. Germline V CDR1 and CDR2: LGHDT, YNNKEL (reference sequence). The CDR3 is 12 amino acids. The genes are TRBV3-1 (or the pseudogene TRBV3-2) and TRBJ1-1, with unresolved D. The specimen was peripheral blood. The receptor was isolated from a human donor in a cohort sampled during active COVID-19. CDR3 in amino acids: CASSPGFAEAFF. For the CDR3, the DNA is TGTGCCAGCAGCCCCGGTTTCGCTGAAGCTTTCTTT.